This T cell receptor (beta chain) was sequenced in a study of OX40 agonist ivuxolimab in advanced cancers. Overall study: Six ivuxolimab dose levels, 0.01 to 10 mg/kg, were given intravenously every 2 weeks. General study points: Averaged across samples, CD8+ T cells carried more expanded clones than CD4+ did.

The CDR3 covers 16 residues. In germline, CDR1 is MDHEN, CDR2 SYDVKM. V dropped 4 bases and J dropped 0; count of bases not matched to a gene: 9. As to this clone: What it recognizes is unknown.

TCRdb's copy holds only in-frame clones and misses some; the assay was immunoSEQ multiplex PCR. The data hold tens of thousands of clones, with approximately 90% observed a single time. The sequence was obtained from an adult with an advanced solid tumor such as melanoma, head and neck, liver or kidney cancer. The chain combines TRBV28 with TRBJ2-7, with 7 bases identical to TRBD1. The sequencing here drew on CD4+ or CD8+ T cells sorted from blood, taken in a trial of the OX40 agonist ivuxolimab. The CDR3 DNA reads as TGTGCCAGCAGTTCCTATGGGGCAGGGGGCTCCTACGAGCAGTACTTC. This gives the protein CASSSYGAGGSYEQYF.